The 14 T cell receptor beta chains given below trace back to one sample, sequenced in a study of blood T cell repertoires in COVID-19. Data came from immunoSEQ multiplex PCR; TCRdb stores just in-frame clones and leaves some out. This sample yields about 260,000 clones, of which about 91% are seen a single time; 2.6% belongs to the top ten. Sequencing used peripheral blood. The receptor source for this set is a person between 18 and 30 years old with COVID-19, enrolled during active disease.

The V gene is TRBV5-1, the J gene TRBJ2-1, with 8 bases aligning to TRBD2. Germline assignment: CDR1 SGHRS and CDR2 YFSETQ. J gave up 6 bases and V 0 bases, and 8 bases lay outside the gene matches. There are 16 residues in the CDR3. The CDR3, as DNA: TGCGCCAGCAGCTTGGCCGGGTCGGGAGGGTTCAATGAGCAGTTCTTC. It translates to CASSLAGSGGFNEQFF.

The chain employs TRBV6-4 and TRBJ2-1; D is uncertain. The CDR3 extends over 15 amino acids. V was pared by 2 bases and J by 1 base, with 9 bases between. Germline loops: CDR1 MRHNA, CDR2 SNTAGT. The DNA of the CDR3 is TGTGCCAGCAGTGACGCGGCCGGATCCTACAATGAGCAGTTCTTC. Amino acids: CASSDAAGSYNEQFF.

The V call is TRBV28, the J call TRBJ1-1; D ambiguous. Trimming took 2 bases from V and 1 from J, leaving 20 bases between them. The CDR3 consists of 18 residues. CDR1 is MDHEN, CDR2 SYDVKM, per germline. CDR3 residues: CASSLRWMGSGGNTEAFF. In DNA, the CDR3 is TGTGCCAGCAGTTTAAGGTGGATGGGTAGCGGAGGGAACACTGAAGCTTTCTTT.

CDR3 region: CASSQAGQGLLEAFF. In DNA, the CDR3 is TGCGCCAGCAGCCAAGCGGGACAGGGGCTACTCGAAGCTTTCTTT. J is TRBJ1-1 and V is TRBV4-1; TRBD1 aligns across 10 bases. V lost 1 base, J lost 8 bases, and 7 bases stayed unmatched. CDR1 is MGHRA, CDR2 YSYEKL, per germline. This CDR3 spans 15 amino acids.

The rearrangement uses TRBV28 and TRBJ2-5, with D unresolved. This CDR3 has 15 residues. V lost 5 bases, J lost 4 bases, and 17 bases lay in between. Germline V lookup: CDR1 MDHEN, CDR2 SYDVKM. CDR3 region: CASSSVHAVVETQYF. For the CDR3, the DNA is TGTGCCAGCAGTAGCGTCCACGCGGTGGTAGAGACCCAGTACTTC.

CDR3 loop: CASSPSWTATGTNYEQYF. CDR3 coding DNA: TGTGCCAGCTCACCATCGTGGACAGCCACAGGAACTAACTACGAGCAGTACTTC. This chain joins TRBV18 and TRBJ2-7; possible D gene TRBD1, 6 bases. V lost 2 bases to trimming and J lost 3 bases, with 23 bases between them. Per germline, CDR1 KGHSH and CDR2 LQKENI. This CDR3 comprises 18 residues.

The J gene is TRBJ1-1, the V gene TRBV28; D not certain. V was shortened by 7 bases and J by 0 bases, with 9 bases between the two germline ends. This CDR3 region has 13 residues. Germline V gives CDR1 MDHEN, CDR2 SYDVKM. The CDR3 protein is CASNFPLNTEAFF. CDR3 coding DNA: TGTGCCAGCAACTTCCCCTTGAACACTGAAGCTTTCTTT.

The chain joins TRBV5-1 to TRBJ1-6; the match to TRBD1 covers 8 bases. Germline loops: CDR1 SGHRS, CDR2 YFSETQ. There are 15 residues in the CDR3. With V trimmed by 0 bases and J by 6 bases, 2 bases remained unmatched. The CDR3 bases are TGCGCCAGCAGCTTGGGGCAGGGGGCTAATTCACCCCTCCACTTT. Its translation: CASSLGQGANSPLHF. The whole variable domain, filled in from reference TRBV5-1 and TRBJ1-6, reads KAGVTQTPRYLIKTRGQQVTLSCSPISGHRSVSWYQQTPGQGLQFLFEYFSETQRNKGNFPGRFSGRQFSNSRSEMNVSTLELGDSALYLCASSLGQGANSPLHFGNGTRLTVT.

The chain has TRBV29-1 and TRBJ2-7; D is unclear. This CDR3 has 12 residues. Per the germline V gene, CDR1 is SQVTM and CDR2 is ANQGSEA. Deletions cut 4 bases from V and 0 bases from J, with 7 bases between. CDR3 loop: CSVVPSSYEQYF. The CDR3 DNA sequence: TGCAGCGTTGTTCCCAGCTCCTACGAGCAGTACTTC.

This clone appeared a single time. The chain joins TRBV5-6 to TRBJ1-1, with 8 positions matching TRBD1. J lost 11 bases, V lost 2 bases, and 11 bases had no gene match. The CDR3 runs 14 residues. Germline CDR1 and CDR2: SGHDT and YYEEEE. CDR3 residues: CASSFGQGAIAAFF. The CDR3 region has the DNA TGTGCCAGCAGCTTCGGCCAGGGGGCTATAGCGGCTTTCTTT.

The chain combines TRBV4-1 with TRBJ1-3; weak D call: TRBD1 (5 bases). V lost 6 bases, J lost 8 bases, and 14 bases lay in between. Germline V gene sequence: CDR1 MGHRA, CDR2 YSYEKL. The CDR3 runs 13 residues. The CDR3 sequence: CASSGRRADTIYF. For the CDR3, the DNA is TGCGCCAGCAGTGGGCGCAGGGCAGACACCATATATTTT.

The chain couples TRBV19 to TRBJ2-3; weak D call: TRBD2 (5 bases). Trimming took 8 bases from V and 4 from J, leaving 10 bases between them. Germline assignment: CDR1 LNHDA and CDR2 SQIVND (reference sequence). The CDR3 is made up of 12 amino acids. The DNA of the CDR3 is TGTGCCAGTCGTGACGGGGCAGATACGCAGTATTTT. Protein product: CASRDGADTQYF.

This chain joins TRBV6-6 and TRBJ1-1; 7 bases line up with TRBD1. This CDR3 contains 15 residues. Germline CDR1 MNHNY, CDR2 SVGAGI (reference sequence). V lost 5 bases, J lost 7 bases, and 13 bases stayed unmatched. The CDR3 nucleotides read TGTGCCAGCAGTCCGCGGACAGGCGAGTGGGGTGAAGCTTTCTTT. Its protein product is CASSPRTGEWGEAFF.

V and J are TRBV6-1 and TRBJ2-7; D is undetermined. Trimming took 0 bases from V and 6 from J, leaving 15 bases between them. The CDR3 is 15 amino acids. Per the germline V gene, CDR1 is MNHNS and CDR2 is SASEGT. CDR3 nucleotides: TGTGCCAGCAGTGAAGCGCCGAACCTTTACTCCGAGCAGTACTTC. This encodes CASSEAPNLYSEQYF.